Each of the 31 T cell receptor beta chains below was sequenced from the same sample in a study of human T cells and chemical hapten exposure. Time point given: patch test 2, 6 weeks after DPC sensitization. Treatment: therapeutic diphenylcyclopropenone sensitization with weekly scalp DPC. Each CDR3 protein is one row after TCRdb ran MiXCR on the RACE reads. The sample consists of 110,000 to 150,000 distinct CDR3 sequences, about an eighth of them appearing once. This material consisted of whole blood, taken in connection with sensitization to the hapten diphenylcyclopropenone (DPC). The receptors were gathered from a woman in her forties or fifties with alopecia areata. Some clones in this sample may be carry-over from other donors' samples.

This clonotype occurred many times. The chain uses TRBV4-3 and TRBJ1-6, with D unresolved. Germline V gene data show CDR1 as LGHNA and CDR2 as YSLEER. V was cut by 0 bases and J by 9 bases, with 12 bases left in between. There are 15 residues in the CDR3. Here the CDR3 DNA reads TGCGCCAGCAGCCAAGATGACGCTGGAGGTTCACCCCTCCACTTT. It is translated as CASSQDDAGGSPLHF.

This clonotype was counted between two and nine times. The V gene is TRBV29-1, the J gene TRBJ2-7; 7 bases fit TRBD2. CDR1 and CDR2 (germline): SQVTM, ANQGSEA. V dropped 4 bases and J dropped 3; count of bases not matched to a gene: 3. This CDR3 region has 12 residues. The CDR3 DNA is TGCAGCGTTGTTGCGGGAGTCTACGAGCAGTACTTC. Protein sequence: CSVVAGVYEQYF.

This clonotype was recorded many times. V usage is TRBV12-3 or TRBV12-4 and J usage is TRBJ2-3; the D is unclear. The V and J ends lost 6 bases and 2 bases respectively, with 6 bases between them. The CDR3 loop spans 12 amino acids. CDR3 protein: CASRQNTDTQYF. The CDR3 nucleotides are TGTGCCAGCAGACAAAACACAGATACGCAGTATTTT.

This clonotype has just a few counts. As DNA, the CDR3 is TGCAGTGCTAGTAAGGGACTAGCGGTTAGCACAGATACGCAGTATTTT. As protein: CSASKGLAVSTDTQYF. The rearrangement joins TRBV20-1 to TRBJ2-3, with TRBD2 matching 11 bases. This CDR3 comprises 16 residues. Germline V CDR1 and CDR2: DFQATT, SNEGSKA (reference sequence). The J segment lost 0 bases and the V segment lost 3 bases, leaving 5 bases of the junction unmatched.

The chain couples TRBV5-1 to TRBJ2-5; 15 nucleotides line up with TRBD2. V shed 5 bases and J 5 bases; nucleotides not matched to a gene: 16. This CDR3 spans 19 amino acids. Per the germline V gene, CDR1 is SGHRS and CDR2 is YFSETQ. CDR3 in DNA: TGCGCCAGCAGGAGATTATCCGGGACTAGCGGGAGGATTGGGGAGACCCAGTACTTC. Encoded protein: CASRRLSGTSGRIGETQYF.

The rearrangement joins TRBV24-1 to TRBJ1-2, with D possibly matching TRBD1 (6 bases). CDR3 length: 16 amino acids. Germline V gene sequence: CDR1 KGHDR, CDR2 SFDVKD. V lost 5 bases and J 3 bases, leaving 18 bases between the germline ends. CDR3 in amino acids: CATSAKRGGSDYGYTF. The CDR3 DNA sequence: TGTGCCACCAGTGCCAAAAGGGGGGGCAGTGACTATGGCTACACCTTC.

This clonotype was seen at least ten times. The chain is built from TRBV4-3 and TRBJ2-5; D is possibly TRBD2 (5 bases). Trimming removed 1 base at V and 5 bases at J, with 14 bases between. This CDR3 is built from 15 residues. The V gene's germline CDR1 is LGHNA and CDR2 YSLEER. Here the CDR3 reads CASSQGGSGVETQYF. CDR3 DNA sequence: TGCGCCAGCAGCCAAGGAGGGAGCGGAGTTGAGACCCAGTACTTC.

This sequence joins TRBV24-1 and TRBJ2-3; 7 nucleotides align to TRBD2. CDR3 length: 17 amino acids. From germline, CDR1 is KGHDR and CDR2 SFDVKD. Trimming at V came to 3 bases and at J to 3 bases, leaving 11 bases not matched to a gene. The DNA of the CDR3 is TGTGCCACCAGTGATGTGGGGAGGGGAACGTCGACAGATACGCAGTATTTT. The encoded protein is CATSDVGRGTSTDTQYF.

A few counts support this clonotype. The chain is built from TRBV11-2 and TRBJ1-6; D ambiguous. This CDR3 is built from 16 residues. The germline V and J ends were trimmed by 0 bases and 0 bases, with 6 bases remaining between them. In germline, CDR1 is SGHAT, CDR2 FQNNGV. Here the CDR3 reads CASSLEPDSYNSPLHF. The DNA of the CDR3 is TGTGCCAGCAGCTTAGAGCCTGACTCCTATAATTCACCCCTCCACTTT.

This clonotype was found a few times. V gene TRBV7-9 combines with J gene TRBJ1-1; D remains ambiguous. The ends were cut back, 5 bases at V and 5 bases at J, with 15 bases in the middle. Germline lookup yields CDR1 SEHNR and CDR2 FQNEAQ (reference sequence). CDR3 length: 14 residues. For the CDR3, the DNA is TGTGCCAGCAGCGCTATGTATGGCCGGACTGAAGCTTTCTTT. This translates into CASSAMYGRTEAFF. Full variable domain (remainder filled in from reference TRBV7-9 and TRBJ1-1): DTGVSQNPRHKITKRGQNVTFRCDPISEHNRLYWYRQTLGQGPEFLTYFQNEAQLEKSRLLSDRFSAERPKGSFSTLEIQRTEQGDSAMYLCASSAMYGRTEAFFGQGTRLTVV.

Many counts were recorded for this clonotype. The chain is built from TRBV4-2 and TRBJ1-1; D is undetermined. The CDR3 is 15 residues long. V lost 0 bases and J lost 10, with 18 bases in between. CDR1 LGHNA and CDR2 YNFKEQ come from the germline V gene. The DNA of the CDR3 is TGTGCCAGCAGCCAAGATGACAACCCGGCCCGGTCAGCTTTCTTT. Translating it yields CASSQDDNPARSAFF.

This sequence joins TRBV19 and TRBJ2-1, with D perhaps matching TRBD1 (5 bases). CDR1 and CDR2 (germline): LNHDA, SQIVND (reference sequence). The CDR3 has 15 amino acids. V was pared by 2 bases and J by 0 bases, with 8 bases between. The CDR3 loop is CASSIQGSSYNEQFF. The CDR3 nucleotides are TGTGCCAGTAGTATACAGGGAAGCTCCTACAATGAGCAGTTCTTC.

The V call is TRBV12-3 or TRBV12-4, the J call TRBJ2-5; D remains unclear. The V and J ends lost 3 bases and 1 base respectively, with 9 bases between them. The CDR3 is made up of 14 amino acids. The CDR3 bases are TGTGCCAGCAGTTTGGGCCCTAGCCAAGAGACCCAGTACTTC. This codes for CASSLGPSQETQYF.

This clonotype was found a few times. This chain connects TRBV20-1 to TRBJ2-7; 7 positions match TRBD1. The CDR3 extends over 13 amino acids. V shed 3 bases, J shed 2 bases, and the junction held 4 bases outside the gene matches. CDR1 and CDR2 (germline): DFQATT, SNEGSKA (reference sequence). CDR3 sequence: CSASGTATYEQYF. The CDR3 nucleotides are TGCAGTGCTAGTGGGACAGCGACCTACGAGCAGTACTTC.

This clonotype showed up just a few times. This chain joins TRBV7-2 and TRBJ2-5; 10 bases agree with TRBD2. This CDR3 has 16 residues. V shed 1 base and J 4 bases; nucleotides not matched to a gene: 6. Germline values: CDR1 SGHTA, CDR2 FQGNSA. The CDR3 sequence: CASSLERLAGGETQYF. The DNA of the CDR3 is TGTGCCAGCAGCTTAGAGCGGTTAGCGGGAGGAGAGACCCAGTACTTC.

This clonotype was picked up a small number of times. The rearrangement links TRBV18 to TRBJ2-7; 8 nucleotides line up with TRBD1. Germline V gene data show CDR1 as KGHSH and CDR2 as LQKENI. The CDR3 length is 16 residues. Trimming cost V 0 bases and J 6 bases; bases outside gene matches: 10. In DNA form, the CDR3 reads TGTGCCAGCTCACCACCTGGTACCCAGGGGGCTAGCGAGCAGTACTTC. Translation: CASSPPGTQGASEQYF.

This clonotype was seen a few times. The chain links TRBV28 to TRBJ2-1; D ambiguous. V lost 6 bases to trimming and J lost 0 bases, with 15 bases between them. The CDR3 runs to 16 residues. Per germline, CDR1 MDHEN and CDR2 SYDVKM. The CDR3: CASRHGRASSYNEQFF. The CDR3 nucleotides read TGTGCCAGCAGACATGGTCGGGCGAGCTCCTACAATGAGCAGTTCTTC.

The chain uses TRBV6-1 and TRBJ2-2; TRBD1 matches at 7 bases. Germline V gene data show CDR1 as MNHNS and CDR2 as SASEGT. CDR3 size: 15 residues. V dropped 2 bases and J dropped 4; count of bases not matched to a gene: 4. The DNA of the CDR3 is TGTGCCAGCAGTGAAAGGGCAGGGGGCACCGGGGAGCTGTTTTTT. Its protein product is CASSERAGGTGELFF.

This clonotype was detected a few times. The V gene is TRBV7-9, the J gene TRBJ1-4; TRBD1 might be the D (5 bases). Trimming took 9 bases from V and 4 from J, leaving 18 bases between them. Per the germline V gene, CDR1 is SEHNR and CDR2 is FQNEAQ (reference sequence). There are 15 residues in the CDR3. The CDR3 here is CASRKGPNLNEKLFF. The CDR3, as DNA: TGTGCCAGTCGAAAGGGACCGAACCTTAATGAAAAACTGTTTTTT. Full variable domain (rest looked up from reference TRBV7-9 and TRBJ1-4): DTGVSQNPRHKITKRGQNVTFRCDPISEHNRLYWYRQTLGQGPEFLTYFQNEAQLEKSRLLSDRFSAERPKGSFSTLEIQRTEQGDSAMYLCASRKGPNLNEKLFFGSGTQLSVL.

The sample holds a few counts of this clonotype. Written as DNA, the CDR3 is TGCGCCAGCAGCTTTAGGGGTGCGCACACAGATACGCAGTATTTT. This translates into CASSFRGAHTDTQYF. The genes are TRBV5-1 and TRBJ2-3; D possibly corresponds to TRBD1 (5 bases). The CDR3 consists of 15 residues. Deletions cut 2 bases from V and 2 bases from J, with 12 bases between. The germline V gene has CDR1 SGHRS and CDR2 YFSETQ.

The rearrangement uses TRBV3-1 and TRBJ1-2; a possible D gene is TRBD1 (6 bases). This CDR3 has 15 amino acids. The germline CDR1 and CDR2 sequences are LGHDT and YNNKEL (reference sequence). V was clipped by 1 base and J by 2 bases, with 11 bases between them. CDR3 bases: TGTGCCAGCAGCCAAGTGATCACAGGGAACTATGGCTACACCTTC. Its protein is CASSQVITGNYGYTF.

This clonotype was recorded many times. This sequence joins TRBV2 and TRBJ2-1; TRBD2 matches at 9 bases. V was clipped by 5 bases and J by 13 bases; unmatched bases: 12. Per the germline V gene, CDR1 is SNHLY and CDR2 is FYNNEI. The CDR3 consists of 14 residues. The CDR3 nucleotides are TGTGCCAGCAGTTTTTTGACTAGCGGAGATCCCCAGTTCTTC. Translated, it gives CASSFLTSGDPQFF.

The CDR3 loop reads CASSSRVVAGETQYF. The CDR3, as DNA: TGTGCCAGCAGCTCTCGTGTAGTAGCGGGCGAGACCCAGTACTTC. The chain employs TRBV7-2 and TRBJ2-5; TRBD2 aligns across 7 bases. Trimming at V came to 4 bases and at J to 5 bases, leaving 10 bases not matched to a gene. The germline gives CDR1 SGHTA, CDR2 FQGNSA. The CDR3 sequence is 15 residues long.

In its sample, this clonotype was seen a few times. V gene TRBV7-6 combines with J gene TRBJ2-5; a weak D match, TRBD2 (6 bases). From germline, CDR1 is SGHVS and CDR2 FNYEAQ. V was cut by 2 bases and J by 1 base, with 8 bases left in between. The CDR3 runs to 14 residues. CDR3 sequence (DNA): TGTGCCAGCAGCTTAACGGGAGCCCAAGAGACCCAGTACTTC. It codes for CASSLTGAQETQYF.

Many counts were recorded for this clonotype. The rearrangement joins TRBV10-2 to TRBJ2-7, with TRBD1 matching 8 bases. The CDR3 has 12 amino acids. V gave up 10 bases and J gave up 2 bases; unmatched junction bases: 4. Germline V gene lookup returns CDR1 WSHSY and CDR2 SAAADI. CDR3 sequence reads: CATSGQAYEQYF. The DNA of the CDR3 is TGCGCCACTTCGGGACAGGCCTACGAGCAGTACTTC.

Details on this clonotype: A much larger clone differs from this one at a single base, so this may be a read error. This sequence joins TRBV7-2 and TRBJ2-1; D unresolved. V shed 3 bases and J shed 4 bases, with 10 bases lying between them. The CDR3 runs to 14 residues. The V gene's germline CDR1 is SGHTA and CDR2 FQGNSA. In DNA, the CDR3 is TGTGCCAGCAGCTTTCTGGGGATATACAATGAGCAGTTCTTC. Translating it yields CASSFLGIYNEQFF.

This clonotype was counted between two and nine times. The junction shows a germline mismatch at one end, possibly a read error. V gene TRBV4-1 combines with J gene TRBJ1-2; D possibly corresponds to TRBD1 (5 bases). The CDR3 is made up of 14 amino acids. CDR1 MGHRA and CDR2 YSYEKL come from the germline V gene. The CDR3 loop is CASSQEGATYGYTF. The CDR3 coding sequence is TGCGCCAGCAGTCAAGAAGGGGCTACCTATGGCTACACCTTC.

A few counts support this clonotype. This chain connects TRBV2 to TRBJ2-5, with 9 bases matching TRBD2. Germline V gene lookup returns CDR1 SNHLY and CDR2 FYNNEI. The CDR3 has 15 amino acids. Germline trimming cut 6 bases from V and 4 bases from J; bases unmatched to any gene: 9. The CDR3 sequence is CASSIPPAGGETQYF. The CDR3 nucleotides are TGTGCCAGCAGCATACCACCAGCGGGAGGAGAGACCCAGTACTTC.

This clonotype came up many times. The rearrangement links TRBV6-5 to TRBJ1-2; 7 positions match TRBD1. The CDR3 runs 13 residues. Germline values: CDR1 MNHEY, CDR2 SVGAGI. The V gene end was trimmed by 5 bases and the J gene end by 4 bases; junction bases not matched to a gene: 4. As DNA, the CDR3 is TGTGCCAGCAGTACCCGACAGGGCTATGGCTACACCTTC. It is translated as CASSTRQGYGYTF.

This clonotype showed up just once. As DNA, the CDR3 is TGTGCCAGCAGCCAATTCCTGGGATTTAACACCGGGGAGCTGTTTTTT. It encodes CASSQFLGFNTGELFF. The chain uses TRBV4-2 and TRBJ2-2; no definite D call. The V gene lost 2 bases and the J gene lost 2 bases, with 12 bases spanning the gap. This CDR3 is built from 16 residues. Germline lookup yields CDR1 LGHNA and CDR2 YNFKEQ.

The CDR3 DNA is TGTGCCAGCAGCTTAGGACATAGCTCCTACGAGCAGTACTTC. It is translated as CASSLGHSSYEQYF. The V call is TRBV7-8, the J call TRBJ2-7; D is ambiguous. Germline V lookup: CDR1 SGHVS, CDR2 FQNEAQ. Trimming took off 1 base at V and 0 bases at J, with 7 bases between the two ends. This CDR3 spans 14 amino acids.